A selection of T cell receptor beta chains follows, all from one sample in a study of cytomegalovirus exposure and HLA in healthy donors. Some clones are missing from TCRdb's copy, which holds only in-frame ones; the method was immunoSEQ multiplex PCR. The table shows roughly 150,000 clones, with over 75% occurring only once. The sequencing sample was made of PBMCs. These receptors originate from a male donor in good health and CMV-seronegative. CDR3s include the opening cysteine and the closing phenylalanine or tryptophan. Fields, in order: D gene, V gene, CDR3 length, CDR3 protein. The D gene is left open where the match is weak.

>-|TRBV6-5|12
CASSPDSNEQFF
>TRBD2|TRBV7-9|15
CASSHGLARRDEQFF
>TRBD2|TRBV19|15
CASSIGLAGGGEQFF
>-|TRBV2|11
CASVREMEQYF
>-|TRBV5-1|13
CASSLGPGGGYTF
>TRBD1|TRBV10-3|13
CAISDGTAYEQYF
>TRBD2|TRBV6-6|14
CASTRGGSSETQYF
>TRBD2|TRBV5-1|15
CASSFTLAVYNEQFF
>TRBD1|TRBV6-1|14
CASRLGGAGEKLFF
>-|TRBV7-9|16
CASSFQGLAAAHEQYF
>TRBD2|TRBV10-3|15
CAISESGLVANEQFF
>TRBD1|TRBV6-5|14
CATKTGVNTGELFF
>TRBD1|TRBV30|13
CAWNPGTDNEQFF
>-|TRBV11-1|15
CASSLARDKYNEQFF
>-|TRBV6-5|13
CASSLDRNTEAFF
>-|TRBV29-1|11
CSVERGYGYTF
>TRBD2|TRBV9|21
CASSVAGVGLAGGGPQETQYF
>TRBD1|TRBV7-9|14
CASSSGQGNTEAFF
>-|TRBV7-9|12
CASSVGSGEQFF
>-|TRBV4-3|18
CASSQVTVPVPGNEKLFF
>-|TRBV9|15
CASSVGSRFPNEQFF
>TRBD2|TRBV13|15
CASSFSGRGNNEQFF
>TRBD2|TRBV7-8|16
CASSARLAGGQETQYF
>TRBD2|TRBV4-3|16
CASSQDPLAGYNEQFF
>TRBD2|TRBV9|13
CASSTSGGYEQFF
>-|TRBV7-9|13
CASSPRGTYEQYF
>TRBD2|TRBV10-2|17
CASRQGLAGGRTGELFF
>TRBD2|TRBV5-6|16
CASSSWVAGGTGELFF
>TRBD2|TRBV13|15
CASSTSGLAGYEQYF
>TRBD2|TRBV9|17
CASSVGVAGFPYNEQFF
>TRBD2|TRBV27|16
CASSSHLGVAGGRQYF
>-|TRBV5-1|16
CASSLFVEGVTDTQYF
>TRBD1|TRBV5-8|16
CASSFSGTGGSYEQYF
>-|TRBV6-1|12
CASTETKMEQYF
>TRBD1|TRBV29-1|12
CSVSSDRVEQYF
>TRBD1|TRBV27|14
CASSLRTGQETQYF
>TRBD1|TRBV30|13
CALRQGGNEKLFF
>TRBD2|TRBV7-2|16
CASSPPTSGPYNEQFF
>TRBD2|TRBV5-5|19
CASSPRSGLAGVGGNEQFF
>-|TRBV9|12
CASSAQDNEQFF
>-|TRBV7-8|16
CASSLTPGPEGYEQYF
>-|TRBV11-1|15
CASSLFYSGANVLTF
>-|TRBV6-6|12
CASSLQGGKAFF
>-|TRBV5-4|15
CASSLQWGRTGELFF
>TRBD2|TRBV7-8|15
CASSPLGRGAYEQYF
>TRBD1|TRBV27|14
CASSFRDRTYEQYF
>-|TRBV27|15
CASSRASKVDEKLFF
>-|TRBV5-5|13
CASSLGTNTEAFF
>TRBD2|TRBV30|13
CAWAIGREGEQFF
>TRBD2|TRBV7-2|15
CASSYGLAQSYEQYF
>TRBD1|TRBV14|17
CASSQGETGGFGETQYF
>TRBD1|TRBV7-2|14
CASNGDSRIETQYF
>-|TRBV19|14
CASSIMATSFAQYF
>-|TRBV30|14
CAWSPGLGHQPQHF
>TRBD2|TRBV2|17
CASSEAGLARTKNIQYF